These T cell receptor beta chains were read from a single sample in a study of blood T cell repertoires in COVID-19. Measured with immunoSEQ multiplex PCR; TCRdb has only the in-frame clones, and not every one. The data show approximately 210,000 clones, roughly nine tenths seen once. The sequencing sample was made of peripheral blood. The receptors were sampled from a woman aged 70-85 years with acute or convalescent COVID-19. CDR3s include the opening cysteine and the closing phenylalanine or tryptophan. A D gene is named only where the DNA matches it firmly. Only part of the rows carry a size: once, few, many, or a class if the clone is expanded.

v_call: TRBV18; cdr3_length: 13; clone_size: .; d_call: .; j_call: TRBJ1-1; cdr3_aa: CASLSRVDTEAFF; cdr3_nt: TGTGCCAGCCTTAGCCGGGTGGACACTGAAGCTTTCTTT
v_call: TRBV7-2; cdr3_length: 15; clone_size: .; d_call: .; j_call: TRBJ2-7; cdr3_aa: CASSPSQGRSYEQYF; cdr3_nt: TGTGCCAGCAGCCCCTCACAGGGGAGGTCCTACGAGCAGTACTTC
v_call: TRBV5-1; cdr3_length: 16; clone_size: .; d_call: TRBD2; j_call: TRBJ2-3; cdr3_aa: CASSKIAGALTDTQYF; cdr3_nt: TGCGCCAGCAGCAAAATAGCGGGGGCCCTCACAGATACGCAGTATTTT
v_call: TRBV6-5; cdr3_length: 15; clone_size: .; d_call: .; j_call: TRBJ2-2; cdr3_aa: CASSYFQGGTGELFF; cdr3_nt: TGTGCCAGCAGTTACTTTCAGGGGGGCACCGGGGAGCTGTTTTTT
v_call: TRBV10-3; cdr3_length: 14; clone_size: .; d_call: TRBD1; j_call: TRBJ2-2; cdr3_aa: CAISEYDRAGELFF; cdr3_nt: TGTGCCATCAGTGAGTACGACAGGGCCGGGGAGCTGTTTTTT
v_call: TRBV2; cdr3_length: 14; clone_size: many; d_call: TRBD1; j_call: TRBJ1-6; cdr3_aa: CASNGGTGNSPLHF; cdr3_nt: TGTGCCAGCAATGGGGGGACAGGGAATTCACCCCTCCACTTT
v_call: TRBV28; cdr3_length: 15; clone_size: .; d_call: TRBD1; j_call: TRBJ2-2; cdr3_aa: CATSPGDRDTGELFF; cdr3_nt: TGTGCCACCTCGCCGGGGGACAGGGACACCGGGGAGCTGTTTTTT
v_call: TRBV9; cdr3_length: 15; clone_size: .; d_call: .; j_call: TRBJ1-1; cdr3_aa: CASSVGGTMNTEAFF; cdr3_nt: TGTGCCAGCAGCGTCGGGGGGACTATGAACACTGAAGCTTTCTTT
v_call: TRBV18; cdr3_length: 16; clone_size: .; d_call: TRBD2; j_call: TRBJ2-5; cdr3_aa: CASSPRVAGGTETQYF; cdr3_nt: TGTGCCAGCTCGCCCCGCGTAGCGGGAGGGACGGAGACCCAGTACTTC
v_call: TRBV7-8; cdr3_length: 16; clone_size: few; d_call: TRBD1; j_call: TRBJ1-1; cdr3_aa: CASSFRRWDSGTEAFF; cdr3_nt: TGTGCCAGCAGCTTCCGCCGGTGGGACAGTGGCACTGAAGCTTTCTTT
v_call: TRBV4-2; cdr3_length: 14; clone_size: .; d_call: .; j_call: TRBJ1-2; cdr3_aa: CASSPLGEGGGYTF; cdr3_nt: TGTGCCAGCAGCCCACTAGGTGAGGGAGGTGGCTACACCTTC
v_call: TRBV5-4; cdr3_length: 12; clone_size: .; d_call: .; j_call: TRBJ1-1; cdr3_aa: CASSLRDLEAFF; cdr3_nt: TGTGCCAGCAGCTTGCGAGACTTAGAAGCTTTCTTT
v_call: TRBV6-2/TRBV6-3; cdr3_length: 14; clone_size: .; d_call: .; j_call: TRBJ2-2; cdr3_aa: CASSYVGITGELFF; cdr3_nt: TGTGCCAGCAGTTACGTCGGGATCACCGGGGAGCTGTTTTTT
v_call: TRBV11-2; cdr3_length: 15; clone_size: .; d_call: .; j_call: TRBJ2-7; cdr3_aa: CASSSRAYGVEEQYF; cdr3_nt: TGTGCCAGCAGCTCGAGAGCGTACGGGGTAGAAGAGCAGTACTTC
v_call: TRBV4-2; cdr3_length: 15; clone_size: .; d_call: TRBD2; j_call: TRBJ2-5; cdr3_aa: CASSQDRLAGGTQYF; cdr3_nt: TGTGCCAGCAGCCAAGATCGGCTAGCGGGAGGGACCCAGTACTTC
v_call: TRBV15; cdr3_length: 13; clone_size: .; d_call: .; j_call: TRBJ1-4; cdr3_aa: CATSPNTGTKLFF; cdr3_nt: TGTGCCACCAGCCCCAATACAGGCACCAAACTGTTTTTT